The entry that follows covers one TCR beta chain sequence. The record originates from a study of blood T cell repertoires in COVID-19. Overall study context: T cells, B-cell-depleted T cells, or PBMCs provided the cDNA or gDNA that served as material.

V shed 6 bases and J shed 6 bases, with 10 bases lying between them. Germline CDR1 KGHDR, CDR2 SFDVKD. The CDR3 is 13 residues long. Assay: immunoSEQ multiplex PCR; the TCRdb copy retains only in-frame clones and omits some. Of roughly 280,000 clones in the sample, 70% to 90% were seen once. The J gene is TRBJ2-2, the V gene TRBV24-1, with D perhaps matching TRBD2 (6 bases). This TCR came from a woman in her 30s with acute COVID-19. Specimen: PBMCs or T cells enriched from blood (not recorded which). The chain's CDR3 is CATSIREAGELFF. CDR3 DNA: TGTGCCACCAGTATAAGGGAGGCCGGGGAGCTGTTTTTT.